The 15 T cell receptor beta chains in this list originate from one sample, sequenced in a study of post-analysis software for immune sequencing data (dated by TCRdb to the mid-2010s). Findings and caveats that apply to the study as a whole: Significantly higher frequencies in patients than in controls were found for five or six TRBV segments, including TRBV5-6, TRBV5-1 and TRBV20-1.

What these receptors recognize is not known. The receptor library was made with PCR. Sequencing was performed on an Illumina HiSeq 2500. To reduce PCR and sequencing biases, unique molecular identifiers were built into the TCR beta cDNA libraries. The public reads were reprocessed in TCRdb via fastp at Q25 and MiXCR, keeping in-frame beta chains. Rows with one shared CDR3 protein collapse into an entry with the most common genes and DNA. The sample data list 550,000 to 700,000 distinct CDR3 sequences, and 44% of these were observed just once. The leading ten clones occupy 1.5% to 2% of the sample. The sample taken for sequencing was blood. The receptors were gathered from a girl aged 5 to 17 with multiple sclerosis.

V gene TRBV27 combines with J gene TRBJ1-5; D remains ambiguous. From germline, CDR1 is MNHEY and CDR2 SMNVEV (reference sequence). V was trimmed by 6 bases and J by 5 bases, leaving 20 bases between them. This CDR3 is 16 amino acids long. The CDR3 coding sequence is TGTGCCAGCAGGGGAGGTGGACGTGAGGGCTATCAGCCCCAGCATTTT. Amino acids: CASRGGGREGYQPQHF.

The CDR3 sequence: CASSFRQDSTDTQYF. CDR3 coding DNA: TGCGCCAGCAGCTTCAGACAGGACAGCACAGATACGCAGTATTTT. This chain joins TRBV5-1 and TRBJ2-3, with a possible D match to TRBD1 (6 bases). Per germline, CDR1 SGHRS and CDR2 YFSETQ. The V and J ends lost 2 bases and 0 bases respectively, with 10 bases between them. The CDR3 sequence is 15 residues long.

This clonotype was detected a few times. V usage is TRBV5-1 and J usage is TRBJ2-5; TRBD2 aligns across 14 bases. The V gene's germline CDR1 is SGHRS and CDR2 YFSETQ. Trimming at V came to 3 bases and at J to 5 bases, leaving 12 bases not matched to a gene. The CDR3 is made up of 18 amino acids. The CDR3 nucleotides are TGCGCCAGCAGCTCGGGAACTGGACTAGCGGGGGGTCGGGAGACCCAGTACTTC. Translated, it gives CASSSGTGLAGGRETQYF.

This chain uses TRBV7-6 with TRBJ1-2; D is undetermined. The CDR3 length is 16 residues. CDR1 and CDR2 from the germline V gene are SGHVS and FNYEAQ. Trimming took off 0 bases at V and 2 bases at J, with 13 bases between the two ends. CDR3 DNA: TGTGCCAGCAGCTTAGCCCCTCAGACAAGGAACTATGGCTACACCTTC. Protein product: CASSLAPQTRNYGYTF.

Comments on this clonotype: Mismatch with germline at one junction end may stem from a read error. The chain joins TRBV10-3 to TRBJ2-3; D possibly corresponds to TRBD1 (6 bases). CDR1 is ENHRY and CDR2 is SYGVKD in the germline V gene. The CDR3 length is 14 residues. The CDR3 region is CAIGEDSLTDTQYF. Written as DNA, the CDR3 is TGTGCCATCGGTGAGGACAGTCTTACAGATACGCAGTATTTT.

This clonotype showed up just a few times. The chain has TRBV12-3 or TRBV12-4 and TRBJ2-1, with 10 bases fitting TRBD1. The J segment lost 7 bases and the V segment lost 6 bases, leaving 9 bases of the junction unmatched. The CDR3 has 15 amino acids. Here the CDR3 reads CASRLGQGGKNEQFF. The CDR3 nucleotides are TGTGCCAGCAGACTAGGACAGGGGGGTAAGAATGAGCAGTTCTTC.

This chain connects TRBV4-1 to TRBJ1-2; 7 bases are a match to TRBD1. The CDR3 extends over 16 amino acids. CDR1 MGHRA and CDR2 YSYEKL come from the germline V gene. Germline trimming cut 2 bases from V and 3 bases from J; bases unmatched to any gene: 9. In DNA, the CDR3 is TGCGCCAGCAGCCAATACGACAGGGTGTATGACTATGGCTACACCTTC. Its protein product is CASSQYDRVYDYGYTF.

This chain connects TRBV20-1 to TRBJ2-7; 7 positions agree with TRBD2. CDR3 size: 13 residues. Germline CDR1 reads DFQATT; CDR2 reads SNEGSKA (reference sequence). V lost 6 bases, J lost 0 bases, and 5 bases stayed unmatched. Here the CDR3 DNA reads TGCAGTGCCTCCCCGGGGGGCTCCTACGAGCAGTACTTC. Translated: CSASPGGSYEQYF.

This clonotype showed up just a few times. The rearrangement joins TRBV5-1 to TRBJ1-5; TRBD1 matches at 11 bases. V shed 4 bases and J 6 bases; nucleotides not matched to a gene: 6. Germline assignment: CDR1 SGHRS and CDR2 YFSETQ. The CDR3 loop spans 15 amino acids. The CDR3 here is CASSLGQGAAQPQHF. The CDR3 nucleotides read TGCGCCAGCAGCCTCGGACAGGGGGCAGCTCAGCCCCAGCATTTT.

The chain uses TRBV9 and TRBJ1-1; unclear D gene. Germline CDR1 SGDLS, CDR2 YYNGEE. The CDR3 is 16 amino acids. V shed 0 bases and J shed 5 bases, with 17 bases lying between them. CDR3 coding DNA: TGTGCCAGCAGCGTAGCTAGCAGGCCCGAAGGGACTGAAGCTTTCTTT. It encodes CASSVASRPEGTEAFF.

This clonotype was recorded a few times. The CDR3 protein is CASSPRQAPNYGYTF. The DNA for the CDR3 is TGTGCCAGCAGCCCGAGACAGGCTCCTAACTATGGCTACACCTTC. V usage is TRBV7-2 and J usage is TRBJ1-2; perhaps TRBD1 as D (6 bases). The CDR3 length is 15 residues. Germline V lookup: CDR1 SGHTA, CDR2 FQGNSA. V lost 5 bases, J lost 0 bases, and 13 bases lay in between.

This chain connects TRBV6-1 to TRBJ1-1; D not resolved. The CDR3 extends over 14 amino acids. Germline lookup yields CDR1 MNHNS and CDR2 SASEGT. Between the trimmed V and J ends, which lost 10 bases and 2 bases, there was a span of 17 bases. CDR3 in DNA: TGTGCCAACACCCCCTCCAGGTTAAACACTGAAGCTTTCTTT. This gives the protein CANTPSRLNTEAFF.

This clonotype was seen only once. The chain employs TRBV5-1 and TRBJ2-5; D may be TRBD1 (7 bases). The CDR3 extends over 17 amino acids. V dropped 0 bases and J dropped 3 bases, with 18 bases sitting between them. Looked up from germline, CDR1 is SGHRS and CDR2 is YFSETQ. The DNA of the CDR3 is TGCGCCAGCAGCTTGGTTTCAGGGGGAGGTGGAGAAGAGACCCAGTACTTC. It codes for CASSLVSGGGGEETQYF.

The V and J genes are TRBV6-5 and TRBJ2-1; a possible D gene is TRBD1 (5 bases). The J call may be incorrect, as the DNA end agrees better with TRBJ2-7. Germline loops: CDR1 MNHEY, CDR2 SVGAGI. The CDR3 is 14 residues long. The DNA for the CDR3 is TGTGCCAGCACCCTGCAGGGCTCCTACAATGAGCAGTACTTC. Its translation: CASTLQGSYNEQYF.

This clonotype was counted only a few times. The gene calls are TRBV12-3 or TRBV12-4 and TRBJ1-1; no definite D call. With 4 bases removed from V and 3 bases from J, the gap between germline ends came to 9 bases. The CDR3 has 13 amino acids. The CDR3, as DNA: TGTGCCAGCAGTTGGGGTGGGGACACTGAAGCTTTCTTT. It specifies CASSWGGDTEAFF.